This T cell receptor (beta chain) is drawn from a study of Tregs in tolerant kidney transplant recipients. Study overall: Related graft donors supplied nonmyeloablative bone marrow transplants, and mixed chimerism was transient.

Unstimulated Tregs (CD4+CD25+CD127-) and CD4+CD25- non-Tregs were sorted from PBMCs. The trim removed 6 bases at V and 2 bases at J, leaving 14 bases unmatched. The germline V gene has CDR1 LGHNA and CDR2 YSLEER. CDR3 length: 17 residues. Study results and limitations: Some patients' samples used different primers over time, so nucleotide sequences weren't comparable.

About this clone: Its antigen is not identified.

Assay: immunoSEQ multiplex PCR; the TCRdb copy retains only in-frame clones and omits some. Among about 72,000 clones listed, roughly 89% were seen once. This TCR derives from a human donor who received a combined kidney and bone marrow transplant. The J gene is TRBJ1-1, the V gene TRBV4-3; 8 positions agree with TRBD1. Sequenced here: CD8+ T cells from blood, sampled before the transplant. This CDR3 reads CASSQTGAGVGNTEAFF. DNA of the CDR3: TGCGCCAGCAGTCAGACAGGGGCAGGGGTCGGAAACACTGAAGCTTTCTTT.